The 30 T cell receptor beta chains reported below all come from one sample, sequenced in a study of T-cell reconstitution after alpha-beta-depleted transplantation in children. Molecular barcoding with unique molecular identifiers was used for the TCRbeta library. From the PCR reads, TCRdb called clonotypes with MiXCR, one entry per CDR3 protein. The data show over 90,000 distinct CDR3 sequences, under 9% seen once. This sample comprised PBMCs, obtained before TCRalphabeta/CD19-depleted stem cell transplant. Source of these receptors: a boy younger than 10 with acute lymphoblastic leukemia, due to receive a stem cell transplant.

This clonotype was seen repeatedly, ten times or more. This rearrangement joins TRBV7-9 to TRBJ1-5, with unresolved D. With 5 bases removed from V and 0 bases from J, the gap between germline ends came to 11 bases. This CDR3 is built from 15 residues. Germline CDR1 reads SEHNR; CDR2 reads FQNEAQ (reference sequence). The CDR3 protein is CASSIGVYSNQPQHF. In nucleotides, the CDR3 is TGTGCCAGCAGCATCGGGGTATATAGCAATCAGCCCCAGCATTTT.

This clonotype was detected many times. This sequence joins TRBV20-1 and TRBJ2-7; D not resolved. Germline V gives CDR1 DFQATT, CDR2 SNEGSKA (reference sequence). The CDR3 is made up of 14 amino acids. V lost 6 bases, J lost 3 bases, and 18 bases lay in between. In DNA form, the CDR3 reads TGCAGTGCCCCGGGTCCGGTCGGATACTACGAGCAGTACTTC. This encodes CSAPGPVGYYEQYF.

This clonotype was found once. CDR3 sequence: CASSPPDGFSYEQYV. DNA for the CDR3: TGTGCCAGCAGTCCCCCGGACGGGTTCTCCTACGAGCAGTACGTC. The chain has TRBV12-3 or TRBV12-4 and TRBJ2-7; no firm D call. Between the trimmed V and J ends, which lost 5 bases and 0 bases, there was a span of 14 bases. There are 15 residues in the CDR3.

This clonotype was recorded many times. V usage is TRBV5-8 and J usage is TRBJ2-7; TRBD1 agrees at 8 bases. CDR3 length: 15 amino acids. Germline values: CDR1 SGHTS, CDR2 YDEGEE. With 0 bases clipped from V and 3 bases from J, the junction kept 5 bases outside the gene matches. The CDR3, as DNA: TGTGCCAGCAGCTTGGCCTCAGGGGGCCTCTACGAGCAGTACTTC. Amino acid sequence: CASSLASGGLYEQYF.

This clonotype came up many times. CDR3 DNA: TGTGCCAGCAGCGTAGTACCTAGCGGGGCAGATACGCAGTATTTT. Its translation is CASSVVPSGADTQYF. This sequence joins TRBV9 and TRBJ2-3; 9 bases are shared with TRBD2. The junction had 3 bases not matched to a gene; V was cut back by 0 bases and J by 4 bases. Germline V gene data show CDR1 as SGDLS and CDR2 as YYNGEE. The CDR3 consists of 15 residues.

The table lists this clonotype with many counts. The chain combines TRBV27 with TRBJ2-7; tentative D call: TRBD1 (5 bases). CDR1 and CDR2 (germline): MNHEY, SMNVEV (reference sequence). CDR3 size: 11 residues. Trimming took off 4 bases at V and 5 bases at J, with 6 bases between the two ends. Written as DNA, the CDR3 is TGTGCCAGCAGTTCAGGGCACGAGCAGTACTTC. Translation gives CASSSGHEQYF.

On this clonotype: Given a much more abundant clone one base away, this may be a read error. V usage is TRBV3-1 and J usage is TRBJ2-2; TRBD1 might be the D (6 bases). With 3 bases removed from V and 6 bases from J, the gap between germline ends came to 14 bases. This CDR3 is 15 amino acids long. Germline loops: CDR1 LGHDT, CDR2 YNNKEL (reference sequence). The DNA of the CDR3 is TGTGCCAGCAGCCAGATATGGTCAGGGGCCGGGGAGCTGTTTTTT. This translates into CASSQIWSGAGELFF.

The J gene is TRBJ1-5, the V gene TRBV5-1, with D uncertain. The CDR3 runs 15 residues. Germline V gives CDR1 SGHRS, CDR2 YFSETQ. Trimming pared 0 bases from V and 6 bases from J, leaving 13 bases between. The CDR3 DNA reads TGCGCCAGCAGCTTGGACGACTACCGCGGTCAGCCCCAGCATTTT. Translating gives CASSLDDYRGQPQHF.

V and J are TRBV20-1 and TRBJ2-7, with 10 bases aligning to TRBD2. Germline V gene sequence: CDR1 DFQATT, CDR2 SNEGSKA (reference sequence). This CDR3 is 15 amino acids long. V dropped 5 bases and J dropped 1; count of bases not matched to a gene: 8. Written as DNA, the CDR3 is TGCAGTGCTTATAGCGGGGGGTCTCAATCCTACGAGCAGTACTTC. It encodes CSAYSGGSQSYEQYF.

The sample holds many counts of this clonotype. The chain joins TRBV5-1 to TRBJ2-2, with TRBD1 matching over 9 bases. CDR3 length equals 13 residues. Germline assignment: CDR1 SGHRS and CDR2 YFSETQ. The V and J ends lost 7 bases and 6 bases, in that order; junction bases with no gene match: 4. DNA of the CDR3: TGCGCCAGCTCACAGGGGGCGTCCGGGGAGCTGTTTTTT. Translating gives CASSQGASGELFF.

This clonotype was seen many times. Written as DNA, the CDR3 is TGTGCCAGCAGCCAAGCGGCCTCGCGGGGGGCCGACACTGAAGCTTTCTTT. Translation gives CASSQAASRGADTEAFF. This chain links TRBV3-1 with TRBJ1-1; perhaps TRBD1 as D (6 bases). The germline V and J ends were trimmed by 1 base and 3 bases, with 18 bases remaining between them. CDR3 length equals 17 residues. Germline CDR1 reads LGHDT; CDR2 reads YNNKEL (reference sequence).

The rearrangement links TRBV5-1 to TRBJ2-3, with D perhaps TRBD2 (8 bases). The CDR3 sequence is 14 residues long. The germline V and J ends were trimmed by 4 bases and 5 bases, with 14 bases remaining between them. Germline CDR1 reads SGHRS; CDR2 reads YFSETQ. As DNA, the CDR3 is TGCGCCAGCAGCCGGGGGGGACAGCGAGATACGCAGTATTTT. Its translation: CASSRGGQRDTQYF.

The V call is TRBV19, the J call TRBJ1-4; TRBD1 agrees at 7 bases. V lost 3 bases, J lost 3 bases, and 4 bases stayed unmatched. The germline CDR1 and CDR2 sequences are LNHDA and SQIVND (reference sequence). CDR3 length: 15 amino acids. The CDR3 region has the DNA TGTGCCAGTAGTATCGGGACAGCGTCTAATGAAAAACTGTTTTTT. Residues: CASSIGTASNEKLFF.

The chain uses TRBV5-5 and TRBJ1-2; no firm D call. The CDR3 runs 15 residues. Deletions cut 4 bases from V and 0 bases from J, with 13 bases between. Per the germline V gene, CDR1 is SGHKS and CDR2 is YYEKEE (reference sequence). DNA for the CDR3: TGTGCCAGCAGCCCCTGGATATATTCTAACTATGGCTACACCTTC. This sequence encodes CASSPWIYSNYGYTF.

This clonotype is labeled as medium-sized. The genes are TRBV4-1 and TRBJ1-1; a possible D gene is TRBD1 (6 bases). Trimming stripped 6 bases from V and 4 bases from J, with 12 bases between. The CDR3 runs 13 residues. Germline V gene data show CDR1 as MGHRA and CDR2 as YSYEKL. CDR3 residues: CASRDTGPTEAFF. CDR3 DNA sequence: TGCGCCAGCAGGGACACAGGGCCCACTGAAGCTTTCTTT.

This clonotype occurred a few times. The chain combines TRBV7-9 with TRBJ1-6; the match to TRBD1 covers 8 bases. Germline CDR1 reads SEHNR; CDR2 reads FQNEAQ (reference sequence). The J segment lost 11 bases and the V segment lost 6 bases, leaving 9 bases of the junction unmatched. The CDR3 length is 14 residues. The CDR3 coding sequence is TGTGCCAGCAGTCTCGGACAGGGAGTGCCACCCCTCCACTTT. Translation: CASSLGQGVPPLHF. The variable domain in full, with the rest retrieved from reference TRBV7-9 and TRBJ1-6, is DTGVSQNPRHKITKRGQNVTFRCDPISEHNRLYWYRQTLGQGPEFLTYFQNEAQLEKSRLLSDRFSAERPKGSFSTLEIQRTEQGDSAMYLCASSLGQGVPPLHFGNGTRLTVT.

Remarks on this clonotype: This sequence may be a read error, since a much larger clone differs from it by one base. The chain is built from TRBV4-1 and TRBJ1-5; D ambiguous. This CDR3 spans 13 amino acids. The V gene's germline CDR1 is MGHRA and CDR2 YSYEKL. Trimming removed 1 base from V and 7 bases from J, with 8 bases in between. The CDR3 protein is CASSQGWRQPQHF. Written as DNA, the CDR3 is TGCGCCAGCAGCCAAGGATGGAGACAGCCCCAGCATTTT.

This clonotype was found many times. CDR3 residues: CASSQPGPLHF. DNA for the CDR3: TGTGCCAGCAGCCAGCCAGGGCCCCTCCACTTT. The chain uses TRBV7-9 and TRBJ1-6; D possibly corresponds to TRBD1 (5 bases). CDR1 SEHNR and CDR2 FQNEAQ come from the germline V gene (reference sequence). The CDR3 runs to 11 residues. Between the trimmed V and J ends, which lost 5 bases and 13 bases, there was a span of 9 bases.

The chain's CDR3 is CASSQRALLSGNTIYF. The CDR3 DNA follows: TGTGCCAGCAGCCAAAGGGCCCTTCTCTCTGGAAACACCATATATTTT. The chain uses TRBV11-2 and TRBJ1-3; D ambiguous. Between the trimmed V and J ends, which lost 5 bases and 0 bases, there was a span of 14 bases. Germline V gene data show CDR1 as SGHAT and CDR2 as FQNNGV. CDR3 length equals 16 residues.

V usage is TRBV11-2 and J usage is TRBJ1-2, with 8 nucleotides matching TRBD1. Trimming at V came to 3 bases and at J to 7 bases, leaving 4 bases not matched to a gene. Germline CDR1 reads SGHAT; CDR2 reads FQNNGV. The CDR3 has 13 residues. Written as DNA, the CDR3 is TGTGCCAGCAGCTTCGCAGGGGGCGGTGGCTACACCTTC. Protein sequence: CASSFAGGGGYTF.

This clonotype was seen at least ten times. V gene TRBV5-1 combines with J gene TRBJ2-3, with 7 nucleotides matching TRBD2. After removal of 4 bases from V and 2 bases from J, the junction contained 10 bases not matched to a gene. In germline, CDR1 is SGHRS, CDR2 YFSETQ. The CDR3 spans 16 residues. Written as DNA, the CDR3 is TGCGCCAGCAGCCCTCCTGGCGGGGGTAACACAGATACGCAGTATTTT. Its protein is CASSPPGGGNTDTQYF.

This clonotype was found many times. This chain links TRBV27 with TRBJ1-4, with D hard to call. This CDR3 contains 13 residues. The V end was cut by 6 bases, the J end by 8 bases, with 13 bases between. CDR1 is MNHEY, CDR2 SMNVEV, per germline (reference sequence). The CDR3 DNA sequence: TGTGCCAGCAGGGAGTCCCTAGGCGAAAAACTGTTTTTT. Translating it yields CASRESLGEKLFF. Combining the CDR3 with reference TRBV27 and TRBJ1-4 gives the whole variable domain EAQVTQNPRYLITVTGKKLTVTCSQNMNHEYMSWYRQDPGLGLRQIYYSMNVEVTDKGDVPEGYKVSRKEKRNFPLILESPSPNQTSLYFCASRESLGEKLFFGSGTQLSVL.

The rearrangement uses TRBV5-1 and TRBJ2-7; no firm D call. The V gene's germline CDR1 is SGHRS and CDR2 YFSETQ. This CDR3 spans 15 amino acids. The ends were cut back, 0 bases at V and 0 bases at J, with 10 bases in the middle. The CDR3 sequence is CASSLEAVSSYEQYF. In DNA form, the CDR3 reads TGCGCCAGCAGCTTGGAGGCAGTTTCCTCCTACGAGCAGTACTTC.

This clonotype was picked up a small number of times. Here the CDR3 reads CASSQDSHGYTF. The CDR3 nucleotides are TGCGCCAGCAGTCAGGACAGCCATGGCTACACCTTC. The chain has TRBV5-1 and TRBJ1-2, with D perhaps matching TRBD1 (6 bases). The CDR3 sequence is 12 residues long. Germline values: CDR1 SGHRS, CDR2 YFSETQ. V shed 5 bases and J shed 6 bases, with 11 bases lying between them. The full variable domain, in which reference TRBV5-1 and TRBJ1-2 provide the parts outside the CDR3, is KAGVTQTPRYLIKTRGQQVTLSCSPISGHRSVSWYQQTPGQGLQFLFEYFSETQRNKGNFPGRFSGRQFSNSRSEMNVSTLELGDSALYLCASSQDSHGYTFGSGTRLTVV.

Concerning this clonotype: One end of the junction does not line up with germline, which may come from a read error. V and J are TRBV19 and TRBJ2-2; 9 nucleotides match TRBD1. The CDR3 is made up of 16 amino acids. The germline gives CDR1 LNHDA, CDR2 SQIVND (reference sequence). The CDR3 DNA follows: TGTGCCAGTAGTACTACCGGGACAGGGTACACCGGGGGGCTGCTTTTT. It codes for CASSTTGTGYTGGLLF.

This chain uses TRBV20-1 with TRBJ2-7, with 9 bases matching TRBD2. This CDR3 has 13 amino acids. Germline V gene data show CDR1 as DFQATT and CDR2 as SNEGSKA (reference sequence). V dropped 5 bases and J dropped 6; count of bases not matched to a gene: 8. The chain's CDR3 is CSAASGSGGEQYF. CDR3 in DNA: TGCAGTGCTGCCTCGGGTAGCGGGGGCGAGCAGTACTTC.

This clonotype has at least ten counts. This rearrangement joins TRBV9 to TRBJ2-3; TRBD2 is a possible D gene (6 bases). Germline V gives CDR1 SGDLS, CDR2 YYNGEE. This CDR3 comprises 14 residues. Trimming shortened V by 1 base and J by 4 bases, and 10 bases separated the two germline ends. As DNA, the CDR3 is TGTGCCAGCAGCGTACGGGGGTGGGCAGATACGCAGTATTTT. Translation gives CASSVRGWADTQYF.

This clonotype was counted at least ten times. The rearrangement links TRBV27 to TRBJ2-5; D is uncertain. Trimming removed 10 bases from V and 5 bases from J, with 17 bases in between. CDR1 and CDR2 (germline): MNHEY, SMNVEV (reference sequence). The length of the CDR3 is 13 residues. The CDR3 region is CATKPLDAETQYF. The CDR3 nucleotides are TGTGCCACCAAGCCACTGGACGCGGAGACCCAGTACTTC.

This clonotype was counted only a few times. V usage is TRBV6-5 and J usage is TRBJ1-5; tentatively, D is TRBD1 (6 bases). V was clipped by 5 bases and J by 7 bases, with 15 bases between them. Germline V gene sequence: CDR1 MNHEY, CDR2 SVGAGI. This CDR3 comprises 14 residues. CDR3 sequence: CASSTKTGRQPQHF. CDR3 sequence (DNA): TGTGCCAGCAGTACTAAGACAGGACGACAGCCCCAGCATTTT.

This clonotype was found a few times. The rearrangement uses TRBV4-1 and TRBJ1-6; D is unclear. Deletions cut 0 bases from V and 5 bases from J, with 5 bases between. The CDR3 extends over 14 amino acids. Germline loops: CDR1 MGHRA, CDR2 YSYEKL. The CDR3 loop is CASSQEVHNSPLHF. DNA of the CDR3: TGCGCCAGCAGCCAAGAAGTCCATAATTCACCCCTCCACTTT.